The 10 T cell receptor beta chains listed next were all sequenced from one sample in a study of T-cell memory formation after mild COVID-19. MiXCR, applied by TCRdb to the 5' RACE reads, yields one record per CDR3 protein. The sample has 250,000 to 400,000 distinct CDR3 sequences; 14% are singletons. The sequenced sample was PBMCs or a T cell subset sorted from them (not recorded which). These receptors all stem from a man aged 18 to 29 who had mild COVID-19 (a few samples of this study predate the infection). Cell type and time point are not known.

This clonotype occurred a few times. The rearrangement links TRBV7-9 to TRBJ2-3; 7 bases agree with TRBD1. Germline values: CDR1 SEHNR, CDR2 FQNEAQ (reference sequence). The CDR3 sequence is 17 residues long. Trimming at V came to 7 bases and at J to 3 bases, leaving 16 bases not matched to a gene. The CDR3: CASTRSSGGEGTDTQYF. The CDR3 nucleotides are TGTGCCAGCACCCGGTCGTCAGGGGGTGAAGGGACAGATACGCAGTATTTT.

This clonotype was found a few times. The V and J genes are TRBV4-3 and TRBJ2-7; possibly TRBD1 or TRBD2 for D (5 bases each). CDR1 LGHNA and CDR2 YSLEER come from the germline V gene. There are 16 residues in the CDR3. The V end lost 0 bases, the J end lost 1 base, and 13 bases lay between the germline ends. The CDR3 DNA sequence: TGCGCCAGCAGCCAAGATCAAGAGGGGCCTTCCTACGAGCAGTACTTC. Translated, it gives CASSQDQEGPSYEQYF.

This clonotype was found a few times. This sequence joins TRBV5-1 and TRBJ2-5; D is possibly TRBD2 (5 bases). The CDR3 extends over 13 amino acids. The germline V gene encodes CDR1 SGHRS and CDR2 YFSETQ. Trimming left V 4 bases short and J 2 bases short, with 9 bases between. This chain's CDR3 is CASSMTIQETQYF. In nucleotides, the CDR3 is TGCGCCAGCAGCATGACTATACAAGAGACCCAGTACTTC.

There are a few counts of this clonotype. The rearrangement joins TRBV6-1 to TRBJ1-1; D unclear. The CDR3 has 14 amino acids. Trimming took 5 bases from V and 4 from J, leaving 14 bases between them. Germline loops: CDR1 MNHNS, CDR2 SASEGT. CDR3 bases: TGTGCCAGCAGTCCGAGGACGGATTTCACTGAAGCTTTCTTT. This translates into CASSPRTDFTEAFF.

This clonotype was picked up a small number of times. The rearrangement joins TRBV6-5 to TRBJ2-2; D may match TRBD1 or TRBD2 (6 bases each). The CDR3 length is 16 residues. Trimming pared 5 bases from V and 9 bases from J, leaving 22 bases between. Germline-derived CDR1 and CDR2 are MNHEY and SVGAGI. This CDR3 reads CASSLLGGGRARELFF. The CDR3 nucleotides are TGTGCCAGCAGTCTTCTGGGGGGCGGTCGGGCCCGGGAGCTGTTTTTT.

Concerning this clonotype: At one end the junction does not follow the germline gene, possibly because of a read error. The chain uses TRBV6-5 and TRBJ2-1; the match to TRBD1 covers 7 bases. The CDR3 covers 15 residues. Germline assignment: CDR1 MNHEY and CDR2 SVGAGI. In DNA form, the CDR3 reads TGTGCCGGCAGTTACCCTGGACAGGAAGGGAAGGGGCAGTTCTTC. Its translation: CAGSYPGQEGKGQFF.

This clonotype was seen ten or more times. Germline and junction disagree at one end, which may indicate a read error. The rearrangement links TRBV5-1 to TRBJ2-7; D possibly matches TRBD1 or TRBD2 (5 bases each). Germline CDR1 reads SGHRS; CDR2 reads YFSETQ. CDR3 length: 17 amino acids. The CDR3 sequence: CASGLLRDAKSSYEQYF. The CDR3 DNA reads TGCGCCAGCGGCTTACTCCGGGACGCCAAAAGCTCCTACGAGCAGTACTTC. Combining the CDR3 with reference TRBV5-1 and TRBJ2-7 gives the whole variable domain KAGVTQTPRYLIKTRGQQVTLSCSPISGHRSVSWYQQTPGQGLQFLFEYFSETQRNKGNFPGRFSGRQFSNSRSEMNVSTLELGDSALYLCASGLLRDAKSSYEQYFGPGTRLTVT.

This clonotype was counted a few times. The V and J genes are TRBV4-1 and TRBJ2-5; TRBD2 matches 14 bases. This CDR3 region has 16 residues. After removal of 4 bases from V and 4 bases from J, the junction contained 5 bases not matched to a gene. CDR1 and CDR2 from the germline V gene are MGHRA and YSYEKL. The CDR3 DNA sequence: TGCGCCAGCAGCCGACTAGCGGGGGGGCCCGGAGAGACCCAGTACTTC. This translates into CASSRLAGGPGETQYF.

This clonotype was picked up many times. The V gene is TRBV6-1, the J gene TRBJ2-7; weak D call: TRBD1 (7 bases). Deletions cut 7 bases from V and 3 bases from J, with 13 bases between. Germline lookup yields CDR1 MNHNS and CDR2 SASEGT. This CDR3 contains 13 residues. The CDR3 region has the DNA TGTGCCAGCAAGCGCGGGGACAGCTACGAGCAGTACTTC. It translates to CASKRGDSYEQYF.

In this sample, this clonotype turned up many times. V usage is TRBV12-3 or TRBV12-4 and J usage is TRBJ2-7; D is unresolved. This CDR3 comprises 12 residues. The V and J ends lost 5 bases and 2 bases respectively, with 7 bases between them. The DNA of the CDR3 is TGTGCCAGCAGTCTCCGGGCCTACGAGCAGTACTTC. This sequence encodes CASSLRAYEQYF.